These 7 T cell receptor beta chains share one sample of origin, sequenced in a study of STAT5B mutations in CD4+ large granular lymphocyte leukemia. Measured with immunoSEQ multiplex PCR; TCRdb has only the in-frame clones, and not every one. This table holds fewer than 40,000 clones, 60% to 80% found once. Specimen: CD4+ T cells from blood buffy coats. The origin of the receptors is a human donor in good health.

This chain links TRBV7-9 with TRBJ2-5; D gene unclear. The germline V and J ends were trimmed by 3 bases and 11 bases, with 10 bases remaining between them. The CDR3 totals 11 residues. Germline-derived CDR1 and CDR2 are SEHNR and FQNEAQ (reference sequence). The CDR3 DNA reads TGTGCCAGCAGCTTGACCCTCCGGCAGTACTTC. The encoded protein is CASSLTLRQYF. Drawing the rest from reference TRBV7-9 and TRBJ2-5, the complete variable domain is DTGVSQNPRHKITKRGQNVTFRCDPISEHNRLYWYRQTLGQGPEFLTYFQNEAQLEKSRLLSDRFSAERPKGSFSTLEIQRTEQGDSAMYLCASSLTLRQYFGPGTRLLVL.

The genes are TRBV14 and TRBJ2-1, with a tentative D call TRBD2 (5 bases). The CDR3 is made up of 15 amino acids. The germline gives CDR1 SGHDN, CDR2 FVKESK. The germline V and J ends were trimmed by 8 bases and 0 bases, with 14 bases remaining between them. CDR3 in DNA: TGTGCCAGCCAGCGACTTGGGAGCTCCTACAATGAGCAGTTCTTC. It yields the protein CASQRLGSSYNEQFF.

The chain uses TRBV7-2 and TRBJ1-2; D is uncertain. The germline CDR1 and CDR2 sequences are SGHTA and FQGNSA. The V and J ends lost 5 bases and 11 bases respectively, with 15 bases between them. The CDR3 totals 12 residues. DNA of the CDR3: TGTGCCAGCAGCCACGACGGCTCCCCGTACACCTTC. Protein sequence: CASSHDGSPYTF.

The gene calls are TRBV7-2 and TRBJ1-6; a weak D match, TRBD1 (6 bases). This CDR3 has 17 residues. The ends were cut back, 3 bases at V and 1 base at J, with 13 bases in the middle. Germline CDR1 SGHTA, CDR2 FQGNSA. The CDR3 is CASSFATGSSYNSPLHF. The CDR3 DNA follows: TGTGCCAGCAGCTTCGCTACAGGGTCGTCCTATAATTCACCCCTCCACTTT.

This chain uses TRBV2 with TRBJ2-1, with 9 bases fitting TRBD1. CDR1 SNHLY and CDR2 FYNNEI come from the germline V gene. V was clipped by 5 bases and J by 0 bases; unmatched bases: 8. CDR3 size: 17 residues. This CDR3 reads CASSTRTGAISYNEQFF. CDR3 in DNA: TGTGCCAGCAGTACCCGGACAGGGGCCATCTCCTACAATGAGCAGTTCTTC.

This clone was picked up a small number of times. This chain connects TRBV19 to TRBJ1-4; 8 nucleotides align to TRBD1. Trimming took 3 bases from V and 6 from J; bases not matched to a gene: 6. Per germline, CDR1 LNHDA and CDR2 SQIVND (reference sequence). The CDR3 sequence is 15 residues long. The CDR3 here is CASSIAQGAYEKLFF. The CDR3, as DNA: TGTGCCAGTAGTATTGCGCAGGGGGCCTATGAAAAACTGTTTTTT.

The J gene is TRBJ1-2, the V gene TRBV19; D is possibly TRBD1 (5 bases). This CDR3 has 15 amino acids. Germline CDR1 is LNHDA and CDR2 is SQIVND (reference sequence). V was pared by 1 base and J by 2 bases, with 11 bases between. The CDR3 bases are TGTGCCAGTAGTATAGTCTCCAGGGACAACTATGGCTACACCTTC. Protein: CASSIVSRDNYGYTF.